A selection of T cell receptor beta chains follows, all from one sample in a study of identical twins. TCRdb called the 5' RACE reads again in MiXCR, with one record for every CDR3 protein. Here the sample spans over 600,000 distinct CDR3 sequences, 21% being singletons. The sample also formed part of further work on T cells expressing NK-cell markers.

The source material was PBMCs. The receptor source for this set is a woman aged 18-29 years in good health. Each CDR3 is given with its conserved first and last residue. The D gene is left open where the match is weak. The size of a clone is reported for some rows only, either as once, few or many, or as a class for expanded clones.

d_gene	abundance	v_gene	j_gene	CDR3nt	CDR3aa
TRBD2	NA	TRBV20-1	TRBJ2-1	TGCAGTGCTAGAGGGGCAGCGGGAGAACTCTACAATGAGCAGTTCTTC	CSARGAAGELYNEQFF
NA	NA	TRBV20-1	TRBJ2-3	TGCAGTGCTAGAAGGGGGGGGCAAGATACGCAGTATTTT	CSARRGGQDTQYF
NA	few	TRBV27	TRBJ2-7	TGTGCCAGCAGTTTGGGACGTCTGGTCGAGCAGTACTTC	CASSLGRLVEQYF
TRBD2	many	TRBV20-1	TRBJ2-3	TGCAGTGCCGTTCCTAGCGGGAGGGCAACGAATACGCAGTATTTT	CSAVPSGRATNTQYF
TRBD1	NA	TRBV20-1	TRBJ1-2	TGCAGTGCCCCTACGGGGACAGCCTATGGCTACACCTTC	CSAPTGTAYGYTF
TRBD2	once	TRBV6-1	TRBJ2-6	TGTGCCAGCAGTGGGAGCGGGGCTGGGGCCAACGTCCTGACTTTC	CASSGSGAGANVLTF
NA	few	TRBV12-3/TRBV12-4	TRBJ2-1	TGTGCCAGCAGTTTAAACAATCTGAGAGGTGAGCAGTTCTTC	CASSLNNLRGEQFF
NA	NA	TRBV20-1	TRBJ1-4	TGCAGTGCCCCCAACCAAGGGGAAAAACTGTTTTTT	CSAPNQGEKLFF
TRBD1	NA	TRBV4-1	TRBJ1-1	TGCGCCAGCAGCCAGAAACAACCGGGACAGGTGAACACTGAAGCTTTCTTT	CASSQKQPGQVNTEAFF
NA	NA	TRBV20-1	TRBJ1-1	TGCAGTGCTGGGGCCCACGGGACCTCCACAGCTTTCTTT	CSAGAHGTSTAFF
NA	few	TRBV12-3/TRBV12-4	TRBJ2-3	TGTGCCAGCAGTCCCAGCGGGCTGGACACAGATACGCAGTATTTT	CASSPSGLDTDTQYF
TRBD2	NA	TRBV27	TRBJ2-7	TGTGCCAGCCCTCCTAGCGGGGCAACATACGAGCAGTACTTC	CASPPSGATYEQYF
NA	many	TRBV5-1	TRBJ2-5	TGCGCCAGCAGCTTGGTTGACCAAGAGACCCAGTACTTC	CASSLVDQETQYF
NA	many	TRBV6-5	TRBJ1-1	TGTGCCAGCAGTTATTCAAGGGTTACTGAAGCTTTCTTT	CASSYSRVTEAFF
NA	few	TRBV20-1	TRBJ2-5	TGCAGTGCTGTGGACACGATAGAGACCCAGTACTTC	CSAVDTIETQYF
NA	few	TRBV20-1	TRBJ2-3	TGCAGTGCTGCCCCAACTGGGGGCCCAGGAGATACGCAGTATTTT	CSAAPTGGPGDTQYF
NA	NA	TRBV5-1	TRBJ2-7	TGCGCCAGCAGCTTGGCCGGGGGAGTGGGCTACGAGCAGTACTTC	CASSLAGGVGYEQYF
TRBD2	NA	TRBV6-1	TRBJ2-1	TGTGCCAGCAAGGATCGGGGTGCAGGGAGGGCCTACAATGAGCAGTTCTTC	CASKDRGAGRAYNEQFF
NA	few	TRBV7-6	TRBJ2-2	TGTGCCAGCAGCGCCGTCCGTAAGGAGCTGTTTTTT	CASSAVRKELFF
NA	NA	TRBV10-3	TRBJ2-1	TGTGCCATCAGTGACAACCAGGGTGAGCAGTTCTTC	CAISDNQGEQFF
NA	NA	TRBV5-8	TRBJ2-5	TGTGCCAGCAAACTAGATCGGGGGGAGACCCAGTACTTC	CASKLDRGETQYF
NA	NA	TRBV12-3/TRBV12-4	TRBJ2-2	TGTGCCAGCAGTCTAGTCCTCGGGGGCGGGGAGCTGTTTTTT	CASSLVLGGGELFF
TRBD1	many	TRBV6-1	TRBJ1-3	TGTGCCAGCAGTCTCGCCCGGACAGGGCGAAACACCATATATTTT	CASSLARTGRNTIYF
TRBD1	few	TRBV12-3/TRBV12-4	TRBJ2-1	TGTGCCAGCAGTTATACAGGGGCCCAAAATGAGCAGTTCTTC	CASSYTGAQNEQFF
NA	few	TRBV6-1	TRBJ1-2	TGTGCCAGCAAGGAATCCGGGACAAGAACTGGCTACACCTTC	CASKESGTRTGYTF
NA	few	TRBV20-1	TRBJ2-3	TGCAGTGCTAGAGGGGATACGCAGTATTTT	CSARGDTQYF
TRBD2	NA	TRBV11-3	TRBJ2-1	TGTGCCAGCAGCGCGGGGGGTAGCGGGGCGAATGAGCAGTTCTTC	CASSAGGSGANEQFF
NA	few	TRBV20-1	TRBJ1-5	TGCAGTGCTAGAGAGGGGGTGGCTCAGCCCCAGCATTTT	CSAREGVAQPQHF
TRBD2	NA	TRBV5-1	TRBJ2-1	TGCGCCAGCAGCGGTGTAGCGGGGGAAGAGCAGTTCTTC	CASSGVAGEEQFF
NA	few	TRBV28	TRBJ1-2	TGTGCCAGCAGTTTCATCGCCGCCGGCTACACCTTC	CASSFIAAGYTF
NA	few	TRBV29-1	TRBJ2-3	TGCAGCGTTGAGGCTAGAATCTCCGATACGCAGTATTTT	CSVEARISDTQYF
NA	NA	TRBV7-7	TRBJ2-2	TGTGCTAGCAGCTTTCTCATGGGTAACACCGGGGAGCTGTTTTTT	CASSFLMGNTGELFF
TRBD2	NA	TRBV7-3	TRBJ2-5	TGTGCCAGCAGCTCTAAAACCCCACTAGCGTACGGTTCAGAGACCCAGTACTTC	CASSSKTPLAYGSETQYF
TRBD2	NA	TRBV19	TRBJ2-1	TGTGCCAGTAAAACCTCTAGCGGGGCGGGACGGAATGAGCAGTTCTTC	CASKTSSGAGRNEQFF
TRBD2	NA	TRBV5-8	TRBJ2-3	TGTGCCAGCAGCTTGGGACTAGCGGGGCAGTATTTT	CASSLGLAGQYF
NA	many	TRBV25-1	TRBJ2-3	TGTGCCAGCAGTGAATCCGGGGGTGGCACAGATACGCAGTATTTT	CASSESGGGTDTQYF
TRBD2	NA	TRBV5-1	TRBJ2-7	TGCGCCAGCAGCTACACCGGGACTAGAGGCCACGAGCAGTACTTC	CASSYTGTRGHEQYF
NA	few	TRBV29-1	TRBJ1-1	TGCAGCGTAAAGGTTGACACTGAAGCTTTCTTT	CSVKVDTEAFF
NA	NA	TRBV20-1	TRBJ2-5	TGCAGTGCCGGAGAGGCCTATCGGACCCAGTACTTC	CSAGEAYRTQYF
NA	few	TRBV20-1	TRBJ2-7	TGCAGTGCTAGTCCCGCCGGGACCTACTCCTACGAGCAGTACTTC	CSASPAGTYSYEQYF
NA	NA	TRBV3-1	TRBJ1-3	TGTGCCAGCAGCCAAGCGAGGGGAACCTACTCTGGAAACACCATATATTTT	CASSQARGTYSGNTIYF
TRBD1	NA	TRBV4-1	TRBJ1-1	TGCGCCAGCAGCCTCCTCCCGCTGGGACAGGGGGGGACTGAAGCTTTCTTT	CASSLLPLGQGGTEAFF
NA	NA	TRBV27	TRBJ2-2	TGTGCCAGCAGTTTCAGGCAGAGCATCACCGGGGAGCTGTTTTTT	CASSFRQSITGELFF
TRBD2	few	TRBV6-5	TRBJ2-7	TGTGCCAGCAGTTACTCACTAGCGTTTCACAGCTCCTACGAGCAGTACTTC	CASSYSLAFHSSYEQYF
NA	many	TRBV25-1	TRBJ2-1	TGTGCCAGCAGGGTCGGTTACAATGAGCAGTTCTTC	CASRVGYNEQFF
NA	few	TRBV11-2	TRBJ2-5	TGTGCCAGCAGCCCCATAAGAGAGACCCAGTACTTC	CASSPIRETQYF
NA	many	TRBV5-1	TRBJ2-3	TGCGCCAGCAGCTTAGGATATGGCGGCGGCCACACAGATACGCAGTATTTT	CASSLGYGGGHTDTQYF
TRBD2	NA	TRBV20-1	TRBJ2-5	TGCAGTCCTAAGAGGCGGGGGGGTGAGACCCAGTACTTC	CSPKRRGGETQYF
NA	NA	TRBV6-5	TRBJ2-2	TGTGCCAGCAGTTACGGGCGGACAGTGATATCTGGGGAGCTGTTTTTT	CASSYGRTVISGELFF
TRBD1	NA	TRBV6-1	TRBJ2-1	TGTGCCAGCAGTCCACAGGGGGCGTCCTACAATGAGCAGTTCTTC	CASSPQGASYNEQFF
TRBD2	few	TRBV12-3/TRBV12-4	TRBJ2-1	TGTGCCAGCATCCCCTTTAGCGGGGGGGCATCCTACAATGAGCAGTTCTTC	CASIPFSGGASYNEQFF
NA	NA	TRBV5-1	TRBJ2-4	TGCGCCAGCAGCTTACCCAGGACGGCCAAAAACATTCAGTACTTC	CASSLPRTAKNIQYF
NA	few	TRBV7-9	TRBJ2-7	TGTGCCAGCAGCTTACGGCAGAGCTCCTACGAGCAGTACTTC	CASSLRQSSYEQYF
NA	many	TRBV6-1	TRBJ1-2	TGTGCCAGCAGCCTAGGATTCGGGGATGGCTACACCTTC	CASSLGFGDGYTF
TRBD2	many	TRBV6-6	TRBJ2-7	TGTGCCAGCAGTACACAGCGGGAGGCCGAGCAGTACTTC	CASSTQREAEQYF
NA	NA	TRBV25-1	TRBJ1-2	TGTGCCAGCAGGGGAGAGGAACAGGGCCATGGCTACACCTTC	CASRGEEQGHGYTF
NA	many	TRBV12-3/TRBV12-4	TRBJ2-1	TGTGCCAGCAGTTTGGGGTCGACCAATGAGCAGTTCTTC	CASSLGSTNEQFF
NA	few	TRBV7-9	TRBJ1-2	TGTGCCAGCAGCTTAGGAGACTTTACGGGCTACACCTTC	CASSLGDFTGYTF